In this sample, the clone carrying this TCR beta chain turned up a few times. Its antigen is unidentified. This CDR3 contains 15 residues. Trimming removed 3 bases from V and 4 bases from J, with 17 bases in between. The germline CDR1 and CDR2 sequences are DFQATT and SNEGSKA (reference sequence). The data are from a study of blood T cells in healthy people across ages. Study observations and caveats: Higher naive T cell percentage went strongly together with higher TCR beta diversity. Older age went with lower TCR beta diversity per million T cells, in a roughly linear way.

The use of a sample-barcoded 5' primer and a J-beta primer mix characterized a second PCR of roughly 7 to 11 cycles. TCRdb called the 5' RACE reads again in MiXCR, with one record for every CDR3 protein. The table includes 800,000 or so distinct CDR3 sequences, 35% to 50% detected once. The rearrangement joins TRBV20-1 to TRBJ2-3, with D possibly matching TRBD2 (5 bases). The TCR was taken from an elderly man in good health. The material sequenced was blood. In nucleotides, the CDR3 is TGCAGTGCTAGTCTAGTGGCACGAGGGTCAGATACGCAGTATTTT. This encodes CSASLVARGSDTQYF.